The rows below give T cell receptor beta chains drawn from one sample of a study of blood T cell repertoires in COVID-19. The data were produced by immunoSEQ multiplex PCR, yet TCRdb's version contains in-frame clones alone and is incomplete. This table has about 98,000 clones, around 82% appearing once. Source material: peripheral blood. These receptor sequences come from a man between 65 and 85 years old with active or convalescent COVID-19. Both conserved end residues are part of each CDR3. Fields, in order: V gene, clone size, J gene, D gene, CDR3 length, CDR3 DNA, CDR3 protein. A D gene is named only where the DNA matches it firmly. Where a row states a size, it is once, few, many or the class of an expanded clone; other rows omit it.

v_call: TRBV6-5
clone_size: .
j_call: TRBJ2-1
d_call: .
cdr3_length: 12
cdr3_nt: TGTGCCAGCAGTTACGGGCATAATGAGCAGTTCTTC
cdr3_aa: CASSYGHNEQFF

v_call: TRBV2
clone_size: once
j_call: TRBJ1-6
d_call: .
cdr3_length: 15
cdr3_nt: TGTGCCAGCGGGGCCTTAAGCTCCTATAATTCACCCCTCCACTTT
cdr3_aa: CASGALSSYNSPLHF

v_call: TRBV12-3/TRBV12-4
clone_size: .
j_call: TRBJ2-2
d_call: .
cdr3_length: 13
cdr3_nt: TGTGCCAGCAGCCAGGGTCGCGCCGGGGAGCTGTTTTTT
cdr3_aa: CASSQGRAGELFF

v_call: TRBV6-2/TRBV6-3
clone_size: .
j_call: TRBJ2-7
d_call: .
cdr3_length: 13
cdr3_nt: TGTGCCAGCAGTTACTTACAGACCTACGAGCAGTACTTC
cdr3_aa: CASSYLQTYEQYF

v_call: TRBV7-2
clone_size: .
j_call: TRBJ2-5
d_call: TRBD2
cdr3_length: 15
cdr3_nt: TGTGCCAGCAGCTCCCTAGCGGCACCCCAAGAGACCCAGTACTTC
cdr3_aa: CASSSLAAPQETQYF

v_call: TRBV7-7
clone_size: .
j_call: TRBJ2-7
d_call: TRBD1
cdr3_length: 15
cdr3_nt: TGTGCTAGCAGTCCTGTGACAGGGCAGCCCTACGAGCAGTACTTC
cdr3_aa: CASSPVTGQPYEQYF

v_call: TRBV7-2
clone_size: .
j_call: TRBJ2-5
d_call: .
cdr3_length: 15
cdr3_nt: TGTGCCAGCAGCTTATCGAGGTTTTTTTCGGAGACCCAGTACTTC
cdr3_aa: CASSLSRFFSETQYF

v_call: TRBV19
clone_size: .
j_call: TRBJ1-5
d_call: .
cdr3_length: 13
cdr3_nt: TGTGCCAGTAGTATGAGGGGACTCCAGCCCCAGCATTTT
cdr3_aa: CASSMRGLQPQHF

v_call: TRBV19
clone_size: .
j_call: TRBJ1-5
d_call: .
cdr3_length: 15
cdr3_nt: TGTGCCAGTACCCCAGGTGGGGGGAGCAATCAGCCCCAGCATTTT
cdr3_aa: CASTPGGGSNQPQHF

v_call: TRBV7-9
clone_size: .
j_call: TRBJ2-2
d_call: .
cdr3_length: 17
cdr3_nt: TGTGCCAGCAGCGTGCCAGGTGCGCCCCCGAACACCGGGGAGCTGTTTTTT
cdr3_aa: CASSVPGAPPNTGELFF

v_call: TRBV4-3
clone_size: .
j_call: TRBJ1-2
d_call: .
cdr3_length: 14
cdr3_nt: TGCGCCAGCAGCCAACAGGGTTACGACTATGGCTACACCTTC
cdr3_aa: CASSQQGYDYGYTF

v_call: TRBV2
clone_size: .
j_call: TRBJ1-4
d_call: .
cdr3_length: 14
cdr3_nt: TGTGCCAGCAACAGGGAGGGGAAAAATGAAAAACTGTTTTTT
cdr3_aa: CASNREGKNEKLFF

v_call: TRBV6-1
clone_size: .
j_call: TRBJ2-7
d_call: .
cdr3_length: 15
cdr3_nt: TGTGCCAGCAGTGACGCACAGGGTAGCGTTTACGAGCAGTACTTC
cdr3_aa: CASSDAQGSVYEQYF

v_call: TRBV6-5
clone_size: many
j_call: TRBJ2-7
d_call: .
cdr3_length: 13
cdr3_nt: .
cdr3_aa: CASSSSAGKEQYF

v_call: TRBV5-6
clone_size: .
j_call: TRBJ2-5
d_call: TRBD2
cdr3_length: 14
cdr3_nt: TGTGCCAGCGCCAACGGGGGGGGGCAAGAGACCCAGTACTTC
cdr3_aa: CASANGGGQETQYF

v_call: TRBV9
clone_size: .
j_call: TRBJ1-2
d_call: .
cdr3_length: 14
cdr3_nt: TGTGCCAGCAGCGGAGGACAAATACAAGATGGCTACACCTTC
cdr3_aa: CASSGGQIQDGYTF

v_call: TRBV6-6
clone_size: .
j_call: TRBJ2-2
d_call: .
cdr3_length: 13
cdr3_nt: TGTGCCAGCAGTTACTCGAGGGTCGGGGAGCTGTTTTTT
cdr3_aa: CASSYSRVGELFF

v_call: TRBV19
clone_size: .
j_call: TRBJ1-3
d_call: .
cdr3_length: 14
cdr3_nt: TGTGCCACCCAGAATGGGGCCTCTGGAAACACCATATATTTT
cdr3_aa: CATQNGASGNTIYF

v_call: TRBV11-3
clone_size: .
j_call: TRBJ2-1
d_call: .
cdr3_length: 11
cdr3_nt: TGTGCCAGCAGCTTTCGGGGTGAGCAGTTCTTC
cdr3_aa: CASSFRGEQFF

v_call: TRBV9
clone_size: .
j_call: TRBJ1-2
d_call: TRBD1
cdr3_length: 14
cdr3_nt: TGTGCCTCTCGGGGATTACAGGGGGCCCATGGCTACACCTTC
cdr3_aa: CASRGLQGAHGYTF

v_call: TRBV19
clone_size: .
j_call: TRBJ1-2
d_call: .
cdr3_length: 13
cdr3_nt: TGTGCCAGTAACCCAAGGGGGAGCTATGGCTACACCTTC
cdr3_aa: CASNPRGSYGYTF

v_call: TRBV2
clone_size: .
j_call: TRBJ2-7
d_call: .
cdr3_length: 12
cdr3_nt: TGTGCCAGCAGTCTCCAGGGGGGCGAGCAGTACTTC
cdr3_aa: CASSLQGGEQYF

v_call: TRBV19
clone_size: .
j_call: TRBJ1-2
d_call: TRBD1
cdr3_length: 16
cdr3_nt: TGTGCCAGTAGTAGGCCTGACAGGGGGCAGGACTATGGCTACACCTTC
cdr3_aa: CASSRPDRGQDYGYTF

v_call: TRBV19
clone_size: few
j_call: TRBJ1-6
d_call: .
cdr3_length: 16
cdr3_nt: TGTGCCAGTAGGTCCCCAGCAGGGTCGAATTATTCACCCCTCCACTTT
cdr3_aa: CASRSPAGSNYSPLHF

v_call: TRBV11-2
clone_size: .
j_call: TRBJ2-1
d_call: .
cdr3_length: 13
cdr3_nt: TGTGCCAGCCGCCGACTTGAGGTAAATGAGCAGTTCTTC
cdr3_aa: CASRRLEVNEQFF

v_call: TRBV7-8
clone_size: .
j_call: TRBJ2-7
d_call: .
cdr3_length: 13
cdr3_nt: TGTGCCAGCAGCCCCCCCTTTACTAGCGAGCAGTACTTC
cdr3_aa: CASSPPFTSEQYF

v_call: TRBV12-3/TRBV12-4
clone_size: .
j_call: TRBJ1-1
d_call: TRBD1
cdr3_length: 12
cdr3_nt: TGTGCCAGCAGTCTACAGGGGTACGAAGCTTTCTTT
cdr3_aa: CASSLQGYEAFF

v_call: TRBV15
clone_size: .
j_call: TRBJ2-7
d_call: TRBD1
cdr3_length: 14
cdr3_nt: TGTGCCACCAGCAGGCAACAGGGGGCCTACGAGCAGTACTTC
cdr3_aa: CATSRQQGAYEQYF

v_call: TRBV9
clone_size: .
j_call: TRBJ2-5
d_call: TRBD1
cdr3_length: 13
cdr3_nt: TGTGCCAGCAGCGCGGGACAGCAAGAGACCCAGTACTTC
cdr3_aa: CASSAGQQETQYF

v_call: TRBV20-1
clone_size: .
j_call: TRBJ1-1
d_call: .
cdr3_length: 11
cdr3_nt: TGCAGTGTCGCTAAGGGAGTTGAAGCTTTCTTT
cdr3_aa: CSVAKGVEAFF

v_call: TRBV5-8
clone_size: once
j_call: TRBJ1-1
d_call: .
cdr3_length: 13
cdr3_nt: TGTGCCAGCAGCTTGTCTCTGAACACTGAAGCTTTCTTT
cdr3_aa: CASSLSLNTEAFF

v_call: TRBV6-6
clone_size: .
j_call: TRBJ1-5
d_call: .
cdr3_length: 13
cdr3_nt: TGTGCCAGCACAGGGATGGGGGGACGGCCCCAGCATTTT
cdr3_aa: CASTGMGGRPQHF

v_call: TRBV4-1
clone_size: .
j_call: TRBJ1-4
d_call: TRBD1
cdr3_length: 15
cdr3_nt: TGCGCCAGCAGCCAGACTGGGACAGGGTCTGAAAAACTGTTTTTT
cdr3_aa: CASSQTGTGSEKLFF

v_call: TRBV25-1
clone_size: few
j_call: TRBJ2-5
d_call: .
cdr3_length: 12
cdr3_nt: TGTGCCAGCCAGTACGGGGGGACAACCCAGTACTTC
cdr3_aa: CASQYGGTTQYF

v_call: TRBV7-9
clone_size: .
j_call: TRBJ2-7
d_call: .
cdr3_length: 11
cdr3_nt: TGTGCCAGCAGCTTACAGGGGGAGCAGTACTTC
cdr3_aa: CASSLQGEQYF

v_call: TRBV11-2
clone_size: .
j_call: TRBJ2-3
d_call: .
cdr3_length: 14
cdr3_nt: TGTGCCAGCAGCTTAACTCTTAGCACAGATACGCAGTATTTT
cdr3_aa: CASSLTLSTDTQYF

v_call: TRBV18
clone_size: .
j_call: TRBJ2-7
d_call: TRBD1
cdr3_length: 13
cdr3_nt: TGTGCCAGCTCATCTACAGGGGGCTACGAGCAGTACTTC
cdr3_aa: CASSSTGGYEQYF

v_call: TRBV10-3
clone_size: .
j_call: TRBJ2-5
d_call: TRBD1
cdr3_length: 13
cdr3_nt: TGTGCCATCAGTACAGGGGACCAAGAGACCCAGTACTTC
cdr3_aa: CAISTGDQETQYF

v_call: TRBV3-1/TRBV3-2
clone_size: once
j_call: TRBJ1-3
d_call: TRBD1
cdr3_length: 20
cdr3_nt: TGTGCCAGCAGCCAAGATCCTTGGGGGGACAGGGGATATAGTGGAAACACCATATATTTT
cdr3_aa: CASSQDPWGDRGYSGNTIYF

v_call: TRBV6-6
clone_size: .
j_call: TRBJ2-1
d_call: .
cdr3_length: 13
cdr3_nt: TGTGCCAGCAATAAGGGGGACCACAATGAGCAGTTCTTC
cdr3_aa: CASNKGDHNEQFF

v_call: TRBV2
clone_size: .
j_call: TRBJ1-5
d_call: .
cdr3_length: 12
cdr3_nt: TGTGCCAGCAGTGACTCAGTCGGGGCCCAGCATTTT
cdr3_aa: CASSDSVGAQHF

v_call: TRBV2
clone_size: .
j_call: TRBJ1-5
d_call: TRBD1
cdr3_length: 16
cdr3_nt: TGTGCCAGCAAGAGGACAGGGTTTTATAGCAATCAGCCCCAGCATTTT
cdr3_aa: CASKRTGFYSNQPQHF

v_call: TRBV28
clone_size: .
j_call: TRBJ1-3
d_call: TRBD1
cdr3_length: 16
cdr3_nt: TGTGCCAGCAGCGGTCCCGGGACAGGGACGGGAAACACCATATATTTT
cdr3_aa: CASSGPGTGTGNTIYF

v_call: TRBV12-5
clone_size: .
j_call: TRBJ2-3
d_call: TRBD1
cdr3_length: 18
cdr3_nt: TGTGCTAGTGGTTTGTCCCGGGACAGTTACTCTAGCACAGATACGCAGTATTTT
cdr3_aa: CASGLSRDSYSSTDTQYF

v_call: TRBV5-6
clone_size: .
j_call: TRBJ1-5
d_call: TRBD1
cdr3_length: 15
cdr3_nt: TGTGCCAGCAGCCAGACAGGGGCGGGCAATCAGCCCCAGCATTTT
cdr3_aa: CASSQTGAGNQPQHF

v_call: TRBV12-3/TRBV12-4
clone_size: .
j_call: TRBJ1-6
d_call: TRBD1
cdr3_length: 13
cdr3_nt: TGTGCCAGCAGTCGACAGGGGGCTACACCCCTCCACTTT
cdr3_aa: CASSRQGATPLHF

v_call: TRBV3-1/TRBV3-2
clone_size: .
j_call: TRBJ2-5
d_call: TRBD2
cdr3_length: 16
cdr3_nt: TGTGCCAGCAGCCAAGTTCCAGCGGGGGCCCAAGAGACCCAGTACTTC
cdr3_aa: CASSQVPAGAQETQYF

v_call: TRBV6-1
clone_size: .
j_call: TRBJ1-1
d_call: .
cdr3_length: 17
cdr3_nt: TGTGCCAGCAGTGGACTCCTCCGGCGGGCCTTGGGCACTGAAGCTTTCTTT
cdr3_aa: CASSGLLRRALGTEAFF

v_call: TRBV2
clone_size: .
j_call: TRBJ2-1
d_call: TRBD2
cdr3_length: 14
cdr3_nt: TGTGCCAGCAGTCGGACTAGCGGGGGCAATGAGCAGTTCTTC
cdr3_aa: CASSRTSGGNEQFF

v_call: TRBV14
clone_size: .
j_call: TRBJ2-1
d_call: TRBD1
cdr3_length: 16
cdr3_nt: TGTGCCAGCAGCCAAGGGCCCGGGACAGCCGACAATGAGCAGTTCTTC
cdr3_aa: CASSQGPGTADNEQFF

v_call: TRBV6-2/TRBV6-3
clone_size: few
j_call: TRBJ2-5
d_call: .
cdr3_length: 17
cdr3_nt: TGTGCCAGCAGTTACTCCCCGGGTAAGGGAGGATGGGAGACCCAGTACTTC
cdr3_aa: CASSYSPGKGGWETQYF

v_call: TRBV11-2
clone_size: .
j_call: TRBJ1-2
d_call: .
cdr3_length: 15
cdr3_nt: TGTGCCAGCAGCTTAGGCCCCACAGGGAACTATGGCTACACCTTC
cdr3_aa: CASSLGPTGNYGYTF

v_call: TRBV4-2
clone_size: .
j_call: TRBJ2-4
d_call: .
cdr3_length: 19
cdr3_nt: TGTGCCAGCAGCCAAGAGATTAGTATTTGGTCAGGGGCCAAAAACATTCAGTACTTC
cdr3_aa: CASSQEISIWSGAKNIQYF

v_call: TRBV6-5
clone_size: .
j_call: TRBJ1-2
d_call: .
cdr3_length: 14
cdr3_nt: TGTGCCAGCAGTTCCACAGGGCCCATGAGGGGCTACACCTTC
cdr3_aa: CASSSTGPMRGYTF